The rows below give T cell receptor beta chains drawn from one sample of a study of CD8+CD57+ T cells in acquired aplastic anemia. TCRdb called the reads again in MiXCR, with one record for every CDR3 protein. The table has over 250,000 distinct CDR3 sequences, approximately 58% seen once. The sample taken for sequencing was sorted CD4+, CD8+, or CD8+CD57+ T cells (not recorded which) from PBMCs. Source of these receptors: a human donor with aplastic anemia. Both conserved end residues are part of each CDR3.

V gene,CDR3 protein
TRBV20-1,CSAAGLAGGNNEQFF
TRBV3-1,CASSQMEQGNYGYTF
TRBV12-3/TRBV12-4,CAISAEPTGELFF
TRBV20-1,CSAREPVHSNQPQHF
TRBV29-1,CSIQGPTGGQAFF
TRBV5-6,CASSLIGDRVVNEQYF
TRBV5-4,CASSLAGGSPFTEAFF
TRBV7-3,CASSVTAGIVPYEQYF
TRBV5-1,CAGSSDPGLAGGRRDNEQFF
TRBV7-9,CASSLRLTTGELFF
TRBV6-1,CASSRDGVREKLFF
TRBV15,CATSIDRGRETQYF
TRBV4-1,CASSQDLWGGGYTF
TRBV24-1,CATSDPGTGVETQYF
TRBV20-1,CSVHQTTGAFF
TRBV20-1,CSARTSGGSNEQFF
TRBV2,CASSTSISSGNTIYF
TRBV5-1,CASSPGTVHTEAFF
TRBV10-1,CASRTPGQGYEQYF
TRBV6-2/TRBV6-3,CASSLQGLSNQPQHF
TRBV20-1,CSARGTAQETQYF
TRBV12-3/TRBV12-4,CASSLPPGEVFF
TRBV24-1,CATIDEKLFF
TRBV12-3/TRBV12-4,CASIESGFWEQFF
TRBV6-1,CASSEGGTGARVQHF
TRBV7-9,CASSADWQPYEQYF
TRBV6-2/TRBV6-3,CASSYPPGPTAYGYTF
TRBV7-2,CASSSHGGQGAPLYNEQFF
TRBV10-2,CASSESGPRGHYGYTF
TRBV6-6,CASRLGLGRPQHF
TRBV5-8,CASTSGTANTGELFF
TRBV7-9,CASSLVGGMGYGYTF
TRBV7-7,CASSAGLAASTDTQYF
TRBV19,CARQTRGPYEQYF
TRBV15,CATSRGQSNQPQHF
TRBV5-8,CASSGTGDAYEQYF
TRBV7-8,CASSLKRDSTDTQYF
TRBV11-2,CASSLEYSTEAFF
TRBV12-3/TRBV12-4,CASNLQGLPYEQYF
TRBV11-3,CASSLTAGSQETQYF
TRBV7-2,CASSLSGRLLVTDTQYF
TRBV20-1,CSARELRSYEQYF
TRBV2,CASSEKRTGPNYEQYF
TRBV7-9,CASSLDPGRESNEQYF